The 5 T cell receptor beta chains below were found in one sample sequenced in a study of blood T cell repertoires in COVID-19. Using immunoSEQ multiplex PCR, the repertoire was profiled, and TCRdb retains in-frame clones only, with some absent. The repertoire has approximately 270,000 clones, 85% to 90% of them found once; the top ten carry 1.9%. Input material: PBMCs or T cells enriched from blood (not recorded which). These TCRs come from a woman in her fifties or sixties who had recovered from COVID-19.

The J gene is TRBJ2-3, the V gene TRBV2; TRBD2 matches 7 bases. The CDR3 is 14 amino acids. The germline gives CDR1 SNHLY, CDR2 FYNNEI. V lost 8 bases, J lost 6 bases, and 11 bases stayed unmatched. CDR3 in DNA: TGTGCCAGCTGGGAGGGACTCCTCAAGGATACGCAGTATTTT. Translation: CASWEGLLKDTQYF.

CDR3 DNA sequence: TGTGCCAGCAGCCAAGTTCCTGCGGGGTTCGTTAGCACAGATACGCAGTATTTT. Protein product: CASSQVPAGFVSTDTQYF. V is TRBV3-1 (or the pseudogene TRBV3-2) and J is TRBJ2-3, with D possibly matching TRBD2 (6 bases). V was shortened by 1 base and J by 0 bases, with 17 bases between the two germline ends. From germline, CDR1 is LGHDT and CDR2 YNNKEL (reference sequence). The CDR3 loop spans 18 amino acids.

The chain uses TRBV11-2 and TRBJ1-2; no clear D gene. The CDR3 sequence is 12 residues long. The V gene's germline CDR1 is SGHAT and CDR2 FQNNGV. Trimming removed 0 bases from V and 6 bases from J, with 5 bases in between. The DNA of the CDR3 is TGTGCCAGCAGCTTAGAGGGCAATGGCTACACCTTC. This encodes CASSLEGNGYTF.

The table lists this clone with a count of one. The chain joins TRBV18 to TRBJ2-3; TRBD2 is a possible D gene (5 bases). V was trimmed by 6 bases and J by 0 bases, leaving 13 bases between them. The germline V gene encodes CDR1 KGHSH and CDR2 LQKENI. The CDR3 runs 15 residues. In DNA, the CDR3 is TGTGCCAGCTCCCTCGGACTTTCTAGCACAGATACGCAGTATTTT. It codes for CASSLGLSSTDTQYF.

The rearrangement links TRBV9 to TRBJ1-2, with a tentative D call TRBD1 (6 bases). Trimming took 3 bases from V and 6 from J, leaving 18 bases between them. The CDR3 loop spans 15 amino acids. Looked up from germline, CDR1 is SGDLS and CDR2 is YYNGEE. The CDR3 here is CASSGRLGGPNGYTF. DNA for the CDR3: TGTGCCAGCAGCGGACGACTCGGGGGGCCGAATGGCTACACCTTC.